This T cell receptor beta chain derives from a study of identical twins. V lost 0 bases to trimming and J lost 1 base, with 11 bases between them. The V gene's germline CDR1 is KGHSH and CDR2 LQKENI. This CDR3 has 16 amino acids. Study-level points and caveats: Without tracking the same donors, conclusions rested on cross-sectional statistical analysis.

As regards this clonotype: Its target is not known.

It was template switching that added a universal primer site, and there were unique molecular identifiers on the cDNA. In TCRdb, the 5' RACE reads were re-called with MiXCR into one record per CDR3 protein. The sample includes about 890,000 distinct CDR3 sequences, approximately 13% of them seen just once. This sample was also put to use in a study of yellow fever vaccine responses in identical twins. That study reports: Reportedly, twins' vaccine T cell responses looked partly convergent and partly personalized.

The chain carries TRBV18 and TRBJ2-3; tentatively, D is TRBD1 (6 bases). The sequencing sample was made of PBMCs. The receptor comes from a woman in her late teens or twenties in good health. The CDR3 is CASSPPKGVGTDTQYF. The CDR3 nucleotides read TGTGCCAGCTCACCACCGAAGGGGGTGGGCACAGATACGCAGTATTTT.